The 3 T cell receptor beta chains reported below all come from one sample, sequenced in a study of blood T cell repertoires in COVID-19. Clones were read by immunoSEQ multiplex PCR, and TCRdb kept only the in-frame ones, dropping some. The sample has over 450,000 clones, 89% seen once. Sequencing input: peripheral blood. The receptors here all came from a man aged 18 to 29 with COVID-19, enrolled during active disease.

V usage is TRBV7-8 and J usage is TRBJ2-7; 13 bases are a match to TRBD2. Germline CDR1 reads SGHVS; CDR2 reads FQNEAQ. After removal of 4 bases from V and 0 bases from J, the junction contained 3 bases not matched to a gene. The CDR3 covers 16 residues. The CDR3 region has the DNA TGTGCCAGCAGCTCGACTAGCGGGAGGAACTCCTACGAGCAGTACTTC. This gives the protein CASSSTSGRNSYEQYF. Drawing the rest from reference TRBV7-8 and TRBJ2-7, the complete variable domain is GAGVSQSPRYKVAKRGQDVALRCDPISGHVSLFWYQQALGQGPEFLTYFQNEAQLDKSGLPSDRFFAERPEGSVSTLKIQRTQQEDSAVYLCASSSTSGRNSYEQYFGPGTRLTVT.

This clone was counted only a few times. The chain is built from TRBV30 and TRBJ1-2, with 10 bases aligning to TRBD1. From germline, CDR1 is GTSNPN and CDR2 SVGIG (reference sequence). The V and J ends lost 3 bases and 8 bases, in that order; junction bases with no gene match: 6. This CDR3 has 13 residues. DNA for the CDR3: TGTGCCTGGAGGGACAGGGGGTCCGGGGGCTACACCTTC. The encoded protein is CAWRDRGSGGYTF.

The chain combines TRBV25-1 with TRBJ2-4, with 12 bases lining up with TRBD2. CDR3 size: 15 residues. V trimming: 3 bases; J trimming: 6 bases; junction bases outside the gene matches: 3. Germline CDR1 is MGHDK and CDR2 is SYGVNS. CDR3 protein: CASSDSTSGGNIQYF. Here the CDR3 DNA reads TGTGCCAGCAGTGACTCGACTAGCGGGGGAAACATTCAGTACTTC.